The 13 T cell receptor beta chains presented below share a single source sample, sequenced in a study of response to subunit inactivated influenza vaccine (dated by TCRdb to the late 2010s). The method behind the library was RT-PCR. The sample was run on an Illumina HiSeq 2500. TCRdb reprocessed the public reads (quality trimming at Q25 with fastp, clone calling with MiXCR) and kept in-frame beta chains. Merged by CDR3 protein, the rows form single entries marked with the most common genes and DNA. For this sample the table gives 200,000 to 300,000 distinct CDR3 sequences, of which about 12% were detected only once. The ten most abundant clones make up over 6.5% of the sample. The sample here was non-naive T cells sorted from PBMCs, taken about 14 days before vaccination. The cell subset or site label on this specimen signifies: memory T cell fraction. These TCRs come from a man aged 50 to 59 who received an inactivated influenza vaccine. Donor details come from another sample of the same person, matched by shared clones.

By its share, this clonotype is medium-sized. The rearrangement links TRBV28 to TRBJ2-1, with 8 bases lining up with TRBD1. Trimming cost V 3 bases and J 0 bases; bases outside gene matches: 4. Germline-derived CDR1 and CDR2 are MDHEN and SYDVKM. The CDR3 is 16 residues long. The CDR3 DNA reads as TGTGCCAGCAGTTTGTCCACAGGGGGCTCCTACAATGAGCAGTTCTTC. It specifies CASSLSTGGSYNEQFF.

This chain connects TRBV6-5 to TRBJ2-5; TRBD2 might be the D (5 bases). The germline V gene encodes CDR1 MNHEY and CDR2 SVGAGI. The CDR3 length is 15 residues. V lost 0 bases, J lost 2 bases, and 10 bases lay in between. CDR3 sequence reads: CASSYSRARQETQYF. The CDR3 DNA follows: TGTGCCAGCAGTTACTCGAGGGCTAGGCAAGAGACCCAGTACTTC.

CDR3 nucleotides: TGTGCCAGCAGCGCGAGCGGGGGGACCCAGTACTTC. Translating gives CASSASGGTQYF. The rearrangement uses TRBV9 and TRBJ2-5; 8 positions agree with TRBD2. This CDR3 contains 12 residues. Germline V gene sequence: CDR1 SGDLS, CDR2 YYNGEE. Trimming removed 3 bases from V and 7 bases from J; junction bases left unmatched: 2.

The V gene is TRBV7-2, the J gene TRBJ2-7, with 7 bases aligning to TRBD1. The V gene's germline CDR1 is SGHTA and CDR2 FQGNSA. The CDR3 runs 15 residues. With 5 bases clipped from V and 0 bases from J, the junction kept 7 bases outside the gene matches. CDR3 protein: CASSPLWDSSYEQYF. The CDR3 region has the DNA TGTGCCAGCAGCCCGCTCTGGGACAGCTCCTACGAGCAGTACTTC.

The V gene is TRBV28, the J gene TRBJ2-7, with TRBD2 matching over 7 bases. The CDR3 length is 13 residues. CDR1 is MDHEN and CDR2 is SYDVKM in the germline V gene. V lost 8 bases to trimming and J lost 5 bases; unmatched junction nucleotides: 9. CDR3 in amino acids: CASSAGALDEQYF. The CDR3 DNA reads as TGTGCCAGCTCGGCGGGAGCCCTTGACGAGCAGTACTTC.

This clonotype was seen ten or more times. The J gene is TRBJ2-1, the V gene TRBV12-3 or TRBV12-4; D might be TRBD1 (6 bases). CDR3 size: 16 residues. V gave up 4 bases and J gave up 5 bases, with 18 bases separating them. The CDR3 DNA reads as TGTGCCAGCAGTTCCCCAGGGGCAGGGCGCGACAATGAGCAGTTCTTC. Translated: CASSSPGAGRDNEQFF.

This clonotype came up a few times. V gene TRBV28 combines with J gene TRBJ1-4; D not certain. Germline CDR1 MDHEN, CDR2 SYDVKM. Trimming pared 6 bases from V and 0 bases from J, leaving 8 bases between. The CDR3 extends over 14 amino acids. Here the CDR3 DNA reads TGTGCCAGCAGCGAACGGACAACTAATGAAAAACTGTTTTTT. This encodes CASSERTTNEKLFF.

In this sample, this clonotype turned up a few times. This chain uses TRBV6-2 or TRBV6-3 with TRBJ2-1, with TRBD2 matching over 10 bases. The J segment lost 0 bases and the V segment lost 6 bases, leaving 8 bases of the junction unmatched. The CDR3 spans 17 residues. In germline, CDR1 is MNHEY, CDR2 SVGEGT. CDR3 DNA sequence: TGTGCCAGCAGATATATAGCGGGAGGTCTCTCCTACAATGAGCAGTTCTTC. As protein: CASRYIAGGLSYNEQFF.

Concerning this clonotype itself: Germline is not matched at one junction end, which may reflect a read error. The V gene is TRBV14, the J gene TRBJ2-4, with D perhaps matching TRBD1 (5 bases). The CDR3 runs 13 residues. Germline V gene sequence: CDR1 SGHDN, CDR2 FVKESK. The CDR3 sequence: CASSLDIQTILYF. As DNA, the CDR3 is TGTGCCAGCAGCCTGGACATTCAGACCATTCTGTACTTC.

This clonotype was picked up many times. This chain connects TRBV5-6 to TRBJ1-2; no clear D. The germline V gene encodes CDR1 SGHDT and CDR2 YYEEEE. Trimming shortened V by 2 bases and J by 0 bases, and 5 bases separated the two germline ends. The CDR3 is made up of 13 amino acids. The CDR3 nucleotides read TGTGCCAGCAGCTTTGGAGCTAACTATGGCTACACCTTC. Its translation is CASSFGANYGYTF.

The V call is TRBV4-3, the J call TRBJ2-7, with D possibly being TRBD2 (5 bases). Germline V gives CDR1 LGHNA, CDR2 YSLEER. The CDR3 extends over 14 amino acids. Trimming stripped 0 bases from V and 4 bases from J, with 10 bases between. The CDR3 is CASSQDHRTYEQYF. CDR3 DNA sequence: TGCGCCAGCAGCCAAGATCATAGGACTTACGAGCAGTACTTC.

The CDR3 protein is CASSLGGRGANEQFF. CDR3 in DNA: TGTGCCAGCAGCTTAGGGGGGAGAGGGGCCAATGAGCAGTTCTTC. The V call is TRBV11-3, the J call TRBJ2-1; perhaps D is TRBD1 or TRBD2 (5 bases each). The V and J ends lost 1 base and 6 bases respectively, with 13 bases between them. CDR1 is SGHNT, CDR2 YENEEA, per germline. This CDR3 spans 15 amino acids.

This clonotype turned up a few times. The J gene is TRBJ2-3, the V gene TRBV4-3; D perhaps matches TRBD2 (6 bases). The CDR3 is 13 amino acids. Germline CDR1 and CDR2: LGHNA and YSLEER. Trimming took off 0 bases at V and 11 bases at J, with 12 bases between the two ends. The chain's CDR3 is CASSQDKNGGQYF. Written as DNA, the CDR3 is TGCGCCAGCAGCCAAGATAAGAACGGGGGGCAGTATTTT.